This T cell receptor beta chain came from a study of blood T cell repertoires in COVID-19. Turning to the study itself: PBMCs, B-cell-depleted T cells, or T cells were the source of the cDNA or gDNA that made up the material.

The CDR3 runs to 13 residues. Germline V gene lookup returns CDR1 SEHNR and CDR2 FQNEAQ (reference sequence). Trimming cost V 0 bases and J 10 bases; bases outside gene matches: 3. Sequencing used immunoSEQ multiplex PCR; TCRdb keeps in-frame clones, though not all of them. The profile shows around 140,000 clones, roughly 80% of them singletons. V and J are TRBV7-9 and TRBJ2-1; 7 bases align to TRBD2. This receptor was identified in a woman in her fifties or sixties with acute or convalescent COVID-19. The sample was peripheral blood. The CDR3 DNA reads as TGTGCCAGCAGCTTAGCGGGAGGGCGAGAGCAGTTCTTC. Its protein product is CASSLAGGREQFF.